These 25 T cell receptor beta chains share one sample of origin, sequenced in a study of T cell repertoires in cytomegalovirus infection. MiXCR, run by TCRdb on the reads, gives a single entry per CDR3 protein. The table shows over 300,000 distinct CDR3 sequences, with 8% to 9.5% occurring only once. Sequenced input: PBMCs. The receptors come from a human donor in good health (CMV status not recorded). Some clones in this sample may be carry-over from other donors' samples.

This clonotype was observed many times. The J gene is TRBJ2-7, the V gene TRBV6-1, with a possible D match to TRBD1 (6 bases). The germline CDR1 and CDR2 sequences are MNHNS and SASEGT. The V end was cut by 6 bases, the J end by 1 base, with 19 bases between. The CDR3 contains 16 residues. Here the CDR3 DNA reads TGTGCCAGCAGAGACAGAGGACAGCGTCTTTCCTACGAGCAGTACTTC. This gives the protein CASRDRGQRLSYEQYF.

The table lists this clonotype with a few counts. The chain carries TRBV28 and TRBJ1-3; D not resolved. V lost 3 bases, J lost 0 bases, and 12 bases lay in between. Per the germline V gene, CDR1 is MDHEN and CDR2 is SYDVKM. The CDR3 runs to 16 residues. The CDR3 is CASSFYFLSSGNTIYF. DNA of the CDR3: TGTGCCAGCAGTTTTTACTTTTTGAGCTCTGGAAACACCATATATTTT.

This rearrangement joins TRBV7-8 to TRBJ1-5; tentatively, D is TRBD1 (6 bases). The CDR3 has 15 amino acids. CDR1 is SGHVS, CDR2 FQNEAQ, per germline. Trimming took off 2 bases at V and 3 bases at J, with 11 bases between the two ends. In nucleotides, the CDR3 is TGTGCCAGCAGCTTATTGGACAGACTCAATCAGCCCCAGCATTTT. Translation gives CASSLLDRLNQPQHF.

Ten or more counts support this clonotype. The J gene is TRBJ1-5, the V gene TRBV10-3; D unclear. V gave up 4 bases and J gave up 3 bases, with 13 bases separating them. The CDR3 spans 15 residues. Germline CDR1 is ENHRY and CDR2 is SYGVKD. CDR3: CAISGGDNDNQPQHF. Written as DNA, the CDR3 is TGTGCCATCAGTGGGGGTGATAATGACAATCAGCCCCAGCATTTT.

V usage is TRBV7-9 and J usage is TRBJ1-5; D remains ambiguous. CDR1 and CDR2 (germline): SEHNR, FQNEAQ (reference sequence). V gave up 4 bases and J gave up 16 bases, with 14 bases separating them. The CDR3 totals 11 residues. In nucleotides, the CDR3 is TGTGCCAGCAGCTCCTTGGGGAAGGTACATTTT. Translation: CASSSLGKVHF.

This clonotype showed up many times. This chain links TRBV7-2 with TRBJ1-1; D may be TRBD1 (6 bases). V was pared by 5 bases and J by 3 bases, with 19 bases between. This CDR3 comprises 16 residues. Germline CDR1 SGHTA, CDR2 FQGNSA. CDR3 loop: CASSPGGARGDTEAFF. The CDR3 region has the DNA TGTGCCAGCAGCCCCGGAGGGGCCAGGGGTGACACTGAAGCTTTCTTT.

This clonotype was recorded a few times. The chain carries TRBV20-1 and TRBJ1-2; 9 nucleotides agree with TRBD1. The CDR3 contains 13 residues. V was clipped by 3 bases and J by 5 bases; unmatched bases: 4. CDR1 is DFQATT and CDR2 is SNEGSKA in the germline V gene (reference sequence). This chain's CDR3 is CSASRTGEYGYTF. The CDR3 DNA sequence: TGCAGTGCTAGTCGGACAGGGGAATATGGCTACACCTTC.

This sequence joins TRBV6-1 and TRBJ1-1; D perhaps matches TRBD1 (5 bases). CDR1 is MNHNS and CDR2 is SASEGT in the germline V gene. V was cut by 6 bases and J by 1 base, with 9 bases left in between. This CDR3 region has 13 residues. The CDR3 here is CASSGTENTEAFF. The DNA for the CDR3 is TGTGCCAGCAGCGGGACGGAGAACACTGAAGCTTTCTTT.

The V gene is TRBV20-1, the J gene TRBJ2-1; TRBD1 aligns across 9 bases. CDR1 is DFQATT and CDR2 is SNEGSKA in the germline V gene (reference sequence). This CDR3 has 12 amino acids. This CDR3 is CSRQGGDNEQFF. The CDR3, as DNA: TGCAGCCGACAGGGGGGGGACAATGAGCAGTTCTTC.

This clonotype turned up a few times. The chain is built from TRBV3-1 and TRBJ2-5, with TRBD2 matching over 8 bases. Unmatched junction bases numbered 4, after V lost 0 bases and J lost 13 bases. CDR1 is LGHDT, CDR2 YNNKEL, per germline (reference sequence). CDR3 length: 12 residues. The CDR3 loop is CASSQERGVLYF. CDR3 DNA: TGTGCCAGCAGCCAAGAGCGGGGGGTCCTGTACTTC.

There are many counts of this clonotype. The V and J genes are TRBV7-2 and TRBJ2-2; D gene unclear. The V gene's germline CDR1 is SGHTA and CDR2 FQGNSA. The V gene lost 0 bases and the J gene lost 3 bases, with 5 bases spanning the gap. The CDR3 is made up of 14 amino acids. The CDR3 nucleotides read TGTGCCAGCAGCTTAGCGCAGGACACCGGGGAGCTGTTTTTT. Translated: CASSLAQDTGELFF. Based on the CDR3 plus reference TRBV7-2 and TRBJ2-2, the full variable domain is GAGVSQSPSNKVTEKGKDVELRCDPISGHTALYWYRQSLGQGLEFLIYFQGNSAPDKSGLPSDRFSAERTGGSVSTLTIQRTQQEDSAVYLCASSLAQDTGELFFGEGSRLTVL.

This clonotype showed up many times. This sequence joins TRBV7-2 and TRBJ2-2; 7 bases match TRBD1. This CDR3 contains 15 residues. Germline trimming cut 5 bases from V and 5 bases from J; bases unmatched to any gene: 8. Germline V gene sequence: CDR1 SGHTA, CDR2 FQGNSA. CDR3 nucleotide sequence: TGTGCCAGCAGCCCAGACAGGGCCAAGACCGGGGAGCTGTTTTTT. Translation gives CASSPDRAKTGELFF. Based on the CDR3 plus reference TRBV7-2 and TRBJ2-2, the full variable domain is GAGVSQSPSNKVTEKGKDVELRCDPISGHTALYWYRQSLGQGLEFLIYFQGNSAPDKSGLPSDRFSAERTGGSVSTLTIQRTQQEDSAVYLCASSPDRAKTGELFFGEGSRLTVL.

Only one count was recorded for this clonotype. CDR3 in amino acids: CASSTTGTRDGANVLTF. In nucleotides, the CDR3 is TGTGCCAGCAGCACTACAGGGACACGGGATGGGGCCAACGTCCTGACTTTC. The V and J genes are TRBV25-1 and TRBJ2-6; tentatively, D is TRBD1 (6 bases). V was shortened by 6 bases and J by 3 bases, with 18 bases between the two germline ends. The CDR3 extends over 17 amino acids. The V gene's germline CDR1 is MGHDK and CDR2 SYGVNS.

To note about this clonotype: The junction departs from germline at one end; a sequencing error may be responsible. This chain uses TRBV27 with TRBJ2-2; D uncertain. The CDR3 covers 13 residues. The V gene's germline CDR1 is MNHEY and CDR2 SMNVEV (reference sequence). The CDR3 loop is CASGLRRTGELFF. As DNA, the CDR3 is TGTGCCAGCGGTTTGCGAAGAACCGGGGAGCTGTTTTTT.

With regard to this clonotype: This could be a read error, since a much larger clone is one nucleotide away. The V and J genes are TRBV7-2 and TRBJ2-1; D is undetermined. Between the trimmed V and J ends, which lost 3 bases and 15 bases, there was a span of 15 bases. The CDR3 loop spans 12 amino acids. Germline V gene sequence: CDR1 SGHTA, CDR2 FQGNSA. DNA of the CDR3: TGTGCCAGCAGCTTCTGGTACAGTCTAAGGTTCTTC. This sequence encodes CASSFWYSLRFF.

This clonotype came up a few times. The chain employs TRBV29-1 and TRBJ2-6; D remains unclear. In germline, CDR1 is SQVTM, CDR2 ANQGSEA. CDR3 length equals 12 residues. V was shortened by 3 bases and J by 4 bases, with 4 bases between the two germline ends. The CDR3 DNA is TGCAGCGTTGATTGGGGGGCCAACGTCCTGACTTTC. Translating it yields CSVDWGANVLTF.

This clonotype appeared a few times. The chain links TRBV12-3 or TRBV12-4 to TRBJ1-2; D gene ambiguous. Trimming pared 6 bases from V and 4 bases from J, leaving 9 bases between. The length of the CDR3 is 12 residues. The CDR3 bases are TGTGCCAGCAGAACGTGGGGCTATGGCTACACCTTC. This sequence encodes CASRTWGYGYTF.

This clonotype has at least ten counts. The chain joins TRBV30 to TRBJ2-3, with D possibly matching TRBD1 (5 bases). Germline CDR1 is GTSNPN and CDR2 is SVGIG (reference sequence). The CDR3 is 13 amino acids. Trimming took off 4 bases at V and 2 bases at J, with 10 bases between the two ends. CDR3 protein: CAWTGSHTDTQYF. The CDR3 DNA is TGTGCCTGGACAGGGTCGCACACAGATACGCAGTATTTT.

This clonotype has at least ten counts. The chain links TRBV7-2 to TRBJ2-2; 7 nucleotides agree with TRBD1. The CDR3 runs to 16 residues. The V gene end was trimmed by 5 bases and the J gene end by 1 base; junction bases not matched to a gene: 7. Germline loops: CDR1 SGHTA, CDR2 FQGNSA. The CDR3 DNA follows: TGTGCCAGCAGCCTCGAAGGGACAGAGAACACCGGGGAGCTGTTTTTT. Residues: CASSLEGTENTGELFF. The full variable domain, its missing parts supplied by reference TRBV7-2 and TRBJ2-2, is GAGVSQSPSNKVTEKGKDVELRCDPISGHTALYWYRQSLGQGLEFLIYFQGNSAPDKSGLPSDRFSAERTGGSVSTLTIQRTQQEDSAVYLCASSLEGTENTGELFFGEGSRLTVL.

The chain couples TRBV25-1 to TRBJ1-3; D unclear. Trimming removed 6 bases at V and 0 bases at J, with 9 bases between. The CDR3 contains 14 residues. Germline CDR1 and CDR2: MGHDK and SYGVNS. CDR3 nucleotides: TGTGCCAGCAGCCCCAGTTTCTCTGGAAACACCATATATTTT. It codes for CASSPSFSGNTIYF.

In this sample, this clonotype turned up a few times. The rearrangement joins TRBV20-1 to TRBJ2-7, with D perhaps TRBD2 (6 bases). The CDR3 has 12 residues. Germline lookup yields CDR1 DFQATT and CDR2 SNEGSKA (reference sequence). Trimming stripped 6 bases from V and 2 bases from J, with 11 bases between. In nucleotides, the CDR3 is TGCAGTGCGGGGGACTCCGCCTACGAGCAGTACTTC. It codes for CSAGDSAYEQYF.

V is TRBV7-2 and J is TRBJ2-7; perhaps D is TRBD1 or TRBD2 (5 bases each). Trimming removed 5 bases at V and 7 bases at J, with 15 bases between. CDR3 size: 13 residues. Germline assignment: CDR1 SGHTA and CDR2 FQGNSA. CDR3 sequence reads: CASSPGTAREQYF. The CDR3 bases are TGTGCCAGCAGCCCAGGGACCGCCCGAGAGCAGTACTTC.

This clonotype was seen at least ten times. V is TRBV7-2 and J is TRBJ2-7, with TRBD2 identical over 9 bases. The CDR3 has 16 residues. V was pared by 3 bases and J by 8 bases, with 14 bases of the junction left unmatched. Germline CDR1 is SGHTA and CDR2 is FQGNSA. The CDR3 DNA follows: TGTGCCAGCAGCTTCGGACGCGGGGGGGCCTCTTATAAGCAGTACTTC. This translates into CASSFGRGGASYKQYF.

This clonotype was observed many times. The V call is TRBV7-2, the J call TRBJ1-2; D uncertain. The V gene lost 5 bases and the J gene lost 6 bases, with 16 bases spanning the gap. Looked up from germline, CDR1 is SGHTA and CDR2 is FQGNSA. The length of the CDR3 is 14 residues. The CDR3 loop is CASSPQLGGNGYTF. The DNA for the CDR3 is TGTGCCAGCAGCCCCCAGCTCGGAGGGAATGGCTACACCTTC. Full variable domain (rest looked up from reference TRBV7-2 and TRBJ1-2): GAGVSQSPSNKVTEKGKDVELRCDPISGHTALYWYRQSLGQGLEFLIYFQGNSAPDKSGLPSDRFSAERTGGSVSTLTIQRTQQEDSAVYLCASSPQLGGNGYTFGSGTRLTVV.

This clonotype was counted between two and nine times. The chain has TRBV28 and TRBJ2-2; no clear D gene. V gave up 4 bases and J gave up 6 bases, with 12 bases separating them. This CDR3 comprises 14 residues. Germline assignment: CDR1 MDHEN and CDR2 SYDVKM. CDR3 in amino acids: CASSSGRRAGELFF. The CDR3 nucleotides read TGTGCCAGCAGTTCGGGTAGACGGGCCGGGGAGCTGTTTTTT.